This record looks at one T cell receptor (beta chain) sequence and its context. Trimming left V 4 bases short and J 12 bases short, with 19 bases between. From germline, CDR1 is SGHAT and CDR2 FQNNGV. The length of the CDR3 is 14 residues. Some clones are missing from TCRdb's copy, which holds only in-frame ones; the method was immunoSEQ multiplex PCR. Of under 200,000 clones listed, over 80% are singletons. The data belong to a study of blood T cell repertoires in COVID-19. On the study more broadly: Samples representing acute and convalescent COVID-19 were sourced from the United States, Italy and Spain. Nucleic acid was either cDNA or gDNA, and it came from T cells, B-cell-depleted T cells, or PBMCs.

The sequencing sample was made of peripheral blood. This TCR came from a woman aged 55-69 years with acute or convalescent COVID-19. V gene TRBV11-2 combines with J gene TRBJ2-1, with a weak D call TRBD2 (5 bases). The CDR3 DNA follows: TGTGCCAGCAGCTCCCGGACCCTACTAGTTGCGCAGTTCTTC. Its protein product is CASSSRTLLVAQFF.